What follows describes a single T cell receptor beta chain. Antigen unknown. At one boundary the junction diverges from the germline segment, which might be a read error. These data come from a study of tumor-infiltrating lymphocytes in primary liver carcinoma. This CDR3 contains 16 residues. Germline values: CDR1 SGHAT, CDR2 FQNNGV. TCR beta cDNA was made from 450 to 600 ng total RNA with a constant-region primer. Three rounds of nested multiplex PCR with slightly modified ARM-PCR produced TCR beta libraries. Both of the initial two PCR rounds ran for about 9 cycles and employed TRBV1-TRBV30 forward primers alongside a C-beta reverse primer. TCRdb re-derived calls from the multiplex PCR reads in MiXCR, one entry per CDR3 protein. Altogether 150,000 to 200,000 distinct CDR3 sequences are present, 85% being singletons, with the ten largest covering 15% to 20%. Unsorted bulk tissue (roughly 17-33 mg) underwent RNA and DNA co-extraction.

Points from the study as a whole: Appearing in all five tumor regions was true of only about 8-25% of top clones. Significantly larger top-250-clone fractions were found in tumors than in blood (p = 0.039).

Sequencing was done on a sample of tumor tissue from primary liver carcinoma. The receptor comes from a man in his forties or fifties with primary liver carcinoma and hepatitis B virus infection. The chain carries TRBV11-2 and TRBJ1-1; maybe TRBD1 (5 bases). CDR3 DNA sequence: TGTGTCAGCAGCCAAAGGGCGGGGCTCGACAACACCGAAGCTTTCTTT. Its translation: CVSSQRAGLDNTEAFF.